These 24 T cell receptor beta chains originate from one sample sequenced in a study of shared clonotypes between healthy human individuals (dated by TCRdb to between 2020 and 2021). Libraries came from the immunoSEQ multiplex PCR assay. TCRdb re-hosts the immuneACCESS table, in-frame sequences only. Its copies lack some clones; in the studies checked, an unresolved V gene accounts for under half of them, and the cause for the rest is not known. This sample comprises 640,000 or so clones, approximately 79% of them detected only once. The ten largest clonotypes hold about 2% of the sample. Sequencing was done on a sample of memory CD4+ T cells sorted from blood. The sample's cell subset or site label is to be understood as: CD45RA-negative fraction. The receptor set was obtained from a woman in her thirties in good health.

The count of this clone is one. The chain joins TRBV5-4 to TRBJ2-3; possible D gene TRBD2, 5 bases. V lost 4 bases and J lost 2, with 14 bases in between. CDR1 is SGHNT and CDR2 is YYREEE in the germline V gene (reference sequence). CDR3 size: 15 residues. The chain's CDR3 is CASSKGLAVTDTQYF. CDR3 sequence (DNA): TGTGCCAGCAGCAAAGGACTGGCAGTCACAGATACGCAGTATTTT.

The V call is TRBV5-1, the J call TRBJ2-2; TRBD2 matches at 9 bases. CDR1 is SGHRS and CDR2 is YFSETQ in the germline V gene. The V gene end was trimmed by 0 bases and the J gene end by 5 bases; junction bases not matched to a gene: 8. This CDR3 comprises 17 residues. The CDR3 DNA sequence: TGCGCCAGCAGCTTGGCCCCAAGTAGCGGGAGTACCGGGGAGCTGTTTTTT. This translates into CASSLAPSSGSTGELFF.

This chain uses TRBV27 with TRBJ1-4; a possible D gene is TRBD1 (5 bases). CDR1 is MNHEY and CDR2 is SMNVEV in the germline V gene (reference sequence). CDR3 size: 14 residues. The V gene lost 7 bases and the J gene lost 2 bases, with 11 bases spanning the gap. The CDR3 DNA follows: TGTGCCAGCAAAGGGAGACAGACTAATGAAAAACTGTTTTTT. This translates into CASKGRQTNEKLFF.

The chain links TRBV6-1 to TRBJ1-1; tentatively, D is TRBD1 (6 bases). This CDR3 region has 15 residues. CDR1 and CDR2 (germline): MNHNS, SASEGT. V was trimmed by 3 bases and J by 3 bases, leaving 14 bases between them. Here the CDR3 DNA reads TGTGCCAGCAGTGACTTTTGGGGGCAGGACACTGAAGCTTTCTTT. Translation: CASSDFWGQDTEAFF.

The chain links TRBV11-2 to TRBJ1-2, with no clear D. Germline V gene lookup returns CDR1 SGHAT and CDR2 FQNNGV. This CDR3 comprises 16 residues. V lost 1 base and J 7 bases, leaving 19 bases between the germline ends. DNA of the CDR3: TGTGCCAGCAGCTTAGCTCGGTCCGGGTCGGCGGCTGGCTACACCTTC. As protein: CASSLARSGSAAGYTF. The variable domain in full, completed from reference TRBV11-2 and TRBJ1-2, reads EAGVAQSPRYKIIEKRQSVAFWCNPISGHATLYWYQQILGQGPKLLIQFQNNGVVDDSQLPKDRFSAERLKGVDSTLKIQPAKLEDSAVYLCASSLARSGSAAGYTFGSGTRLTVV.

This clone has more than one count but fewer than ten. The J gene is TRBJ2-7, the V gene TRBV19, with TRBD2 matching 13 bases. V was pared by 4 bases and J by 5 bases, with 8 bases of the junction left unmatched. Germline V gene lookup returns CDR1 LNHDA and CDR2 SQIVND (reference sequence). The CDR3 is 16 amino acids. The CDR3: CASSTRTSGSAHEQYF. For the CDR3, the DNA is TGTGCCAGTAGTACCCGGACTAGCGGGAGCGCCCACGAGCAGTACTTC.

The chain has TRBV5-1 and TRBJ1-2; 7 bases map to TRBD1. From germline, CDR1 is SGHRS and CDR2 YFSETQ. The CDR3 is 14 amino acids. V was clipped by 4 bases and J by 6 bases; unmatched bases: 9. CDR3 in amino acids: CASSPGQPMDGYTF. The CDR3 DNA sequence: TGCGCCAGCAGCCCGGGACAGCCCATGGATGGCTACACCTTC.

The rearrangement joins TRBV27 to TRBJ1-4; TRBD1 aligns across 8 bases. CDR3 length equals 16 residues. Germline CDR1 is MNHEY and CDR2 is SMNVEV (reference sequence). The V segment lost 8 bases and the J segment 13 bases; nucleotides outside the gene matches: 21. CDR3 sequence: CASSLVTGTGVSRLFF. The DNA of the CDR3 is TGTGCCAGCTCCCTGGTGACCGGGACAGGCGTAAGCAGACTGTTTTTT.

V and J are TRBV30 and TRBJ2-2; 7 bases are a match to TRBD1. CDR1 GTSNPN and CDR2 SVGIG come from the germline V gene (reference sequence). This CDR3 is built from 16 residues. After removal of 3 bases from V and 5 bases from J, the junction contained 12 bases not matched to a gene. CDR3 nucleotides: TGTGCCTGGAGCCGCGATCCCGGGACAGCAACCGGGGAGCTGTTTTTT. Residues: CAWSRDPGTATGELFF.

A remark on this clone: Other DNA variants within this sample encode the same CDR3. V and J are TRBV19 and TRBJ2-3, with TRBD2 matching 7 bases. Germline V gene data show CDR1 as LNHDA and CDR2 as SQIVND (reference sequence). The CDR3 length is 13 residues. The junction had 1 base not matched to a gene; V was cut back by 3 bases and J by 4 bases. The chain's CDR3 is CASSIGLADTQYF. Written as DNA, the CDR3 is TGTGCCAGTAGTATTGGACTAGCAGATACGCAGTATTTT. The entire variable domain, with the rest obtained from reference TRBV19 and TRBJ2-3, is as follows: DGGITQSPKYLFRKEGQNVTLSCEQNLNHDAMYWYRQDPGQGLRLIYYSQIVNDFQKGDIAEGYSVSREKKESFPLTVTSAQKNPTAFYLCASSIGLADTQYFGPGTRLTVL.

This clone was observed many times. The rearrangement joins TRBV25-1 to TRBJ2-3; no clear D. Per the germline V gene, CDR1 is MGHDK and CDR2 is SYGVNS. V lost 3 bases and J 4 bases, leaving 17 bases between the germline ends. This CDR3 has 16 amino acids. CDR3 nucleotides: TGTGCCAGCAGTGATTCCCTCTCTCCCCACCCAGATACGCAGTATTTT. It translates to CASSDSLSPHPDTQYF.

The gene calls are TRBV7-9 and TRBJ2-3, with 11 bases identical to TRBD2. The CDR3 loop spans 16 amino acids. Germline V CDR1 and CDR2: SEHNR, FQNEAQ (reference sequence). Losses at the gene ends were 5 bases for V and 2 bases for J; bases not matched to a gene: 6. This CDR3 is CASSTWTSGHTDTQYF. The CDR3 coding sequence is TGTGCCAGCAGCACCTGGACTAGCGGGCACACAGATACGCAGTATTTT.

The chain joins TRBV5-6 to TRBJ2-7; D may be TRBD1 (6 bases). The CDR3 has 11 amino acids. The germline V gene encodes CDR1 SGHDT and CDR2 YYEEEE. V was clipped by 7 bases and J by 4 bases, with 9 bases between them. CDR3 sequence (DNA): TGTGCCAGCCGCCAGGGGTACGAGCAGTACTTC. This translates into CASRQGYEQYF.

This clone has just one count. CDR3 in amino acids: CASSQDKIRANVLTF. CDR3 DNA sequence: TGTGCCAGCAGCCAGGACAAGATTCGGGCCAACGTCCTGACTTTC. This rearrangement joins TRBV6-6 to TRBJ2-6; perhaps TRBD1 as D (5 bases). The CDR3 covers 15 residues. Between the trimmed V and J ends, which lost 6 bases and 5 bases, there was a span of 14 bases. Looked up from germline, CDR1 is MNHNY and CDR2 is SVGAGI (reference sequence).

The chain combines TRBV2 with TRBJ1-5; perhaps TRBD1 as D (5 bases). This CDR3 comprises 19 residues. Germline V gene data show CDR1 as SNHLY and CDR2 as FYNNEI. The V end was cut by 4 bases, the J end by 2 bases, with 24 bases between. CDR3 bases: TGTGCCAGCAGTGTATATACTTGGAGGGGACGCGTCGGCAATCAGCCCCAGCATTTT. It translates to CASSVYTWRGRVGNQPQHF.

In DNA form, the CDR3 reads TGTGCCAGCAGCTTATCCCGAGCTAGCACAGATACGCAGTATTTT. Protein: CASSLSRASTDTQYF. This chain uses TRBV7-8 with TRBJ2-3; D not resolved. The V end lost 2 bases, the J end lost 0 bases, and 9 bases lay between the germline ends. Germline lookup yields CDR1 SGHVS and CDR2 FQNEAQ. The CDR3 spans 15 residues.

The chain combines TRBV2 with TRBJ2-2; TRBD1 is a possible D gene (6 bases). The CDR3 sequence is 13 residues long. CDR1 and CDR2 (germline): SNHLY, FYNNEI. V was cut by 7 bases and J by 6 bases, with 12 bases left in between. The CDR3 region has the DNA TGTGCCAGCAAGACACAGGGTTCCGGGGAGCTGTTTTTT. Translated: CASKTQGSGELFF.

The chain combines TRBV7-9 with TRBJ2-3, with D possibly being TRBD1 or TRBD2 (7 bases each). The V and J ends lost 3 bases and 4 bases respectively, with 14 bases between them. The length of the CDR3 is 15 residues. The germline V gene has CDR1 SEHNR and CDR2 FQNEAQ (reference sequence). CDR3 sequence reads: CASSLGGTEPDTQYF. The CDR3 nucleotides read TGTGCCAGCAGCTTGGGGGGGACAGAACCAGATACGCAGTATTTT.

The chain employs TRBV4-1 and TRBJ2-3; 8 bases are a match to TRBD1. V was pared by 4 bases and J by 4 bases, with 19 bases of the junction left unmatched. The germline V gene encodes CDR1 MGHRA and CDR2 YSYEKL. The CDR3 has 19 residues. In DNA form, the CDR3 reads TGCGCCAGCAGCCGCCGGACAGGGAAAGGGCCGGGAGCCCCAGATACGCAGTATTTT. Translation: CASSRRTGKGPGAPDTQYF.

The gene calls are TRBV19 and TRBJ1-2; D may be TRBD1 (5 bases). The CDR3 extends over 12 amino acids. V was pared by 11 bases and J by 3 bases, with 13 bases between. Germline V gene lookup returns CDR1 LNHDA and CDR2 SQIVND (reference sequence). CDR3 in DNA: TGTGCCGGCCGGGACGGAGACTATGGCTACACCTTC. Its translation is CAGRDGDYGYTF.

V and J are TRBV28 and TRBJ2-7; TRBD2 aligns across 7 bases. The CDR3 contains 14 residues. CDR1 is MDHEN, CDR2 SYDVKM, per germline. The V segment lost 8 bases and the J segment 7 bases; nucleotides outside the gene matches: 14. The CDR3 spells CASAPRLANWEQYF. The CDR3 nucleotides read TGTGCCAGCGCTCCCAGACTAGCTAACTGGGAGCAGTACTTC.

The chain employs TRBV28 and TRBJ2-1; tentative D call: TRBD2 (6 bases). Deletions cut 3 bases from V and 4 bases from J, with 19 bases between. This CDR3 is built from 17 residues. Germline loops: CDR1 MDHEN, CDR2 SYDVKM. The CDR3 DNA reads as TGTGCCAGCAGTTTGGGGGTAGGGGCGGGGACTTACAATGAGCAGTTCTTC. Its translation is CASSLGVGAGTYNEQFF.

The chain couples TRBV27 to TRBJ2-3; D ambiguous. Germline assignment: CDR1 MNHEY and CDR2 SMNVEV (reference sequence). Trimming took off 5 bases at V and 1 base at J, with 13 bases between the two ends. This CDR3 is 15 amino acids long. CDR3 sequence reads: CASSIDAGRTDTQYF. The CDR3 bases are TGTGCCAGCAGTATTGATGCAGGTCGCACAGATACGCAGTATTTT.

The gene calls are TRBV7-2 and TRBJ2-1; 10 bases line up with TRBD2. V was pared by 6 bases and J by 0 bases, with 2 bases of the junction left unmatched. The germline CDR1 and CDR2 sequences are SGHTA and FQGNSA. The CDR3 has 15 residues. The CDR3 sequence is CASRSSGSSYNEQFF. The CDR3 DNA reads TGTGCCAGCAGGTCTAGCGGGAGCTCCTACAATGAGCAGTTCTTC.